This TCR beta chain was profiled in a study of blood T cell repertoires in COVID-19. Study summary: Samples came from the United States, Italy and Spain, spanning acute and convalescent COVID-19.

The CDR3 runs to 14 residues. Germline-derived CDR1 and CDR2 are SGHRS and YFSETQ. The V and J ends lost 4 bases and 1 base, in that order; junction bases with no gene match: 2. In the original analysis: Scientists estimated how many nucleated cells there were by amplifying reference gene primers. Here immunoSEQ multiplex PCR was the method, and the copy in TCRdb shows in-frame clones only, minus some. V and J calls and clone size are copied from that table; D and trimming were computed from the DNA. The profile shows tens of thousands of clones, roughly 88% of them singletons. Note on this clone: Other DNA sequences in the same sample also yield this CDR3.

The sequencing sample was made of peripheral blood. This rearrangement joins TRBV5-1 to TRBJ2-1; 7 nucleotides align to TRBD2. The sequence derives from a human donor with active COVID-19. The donor label of this sample is uncertain. The CDR3 DNA reads as TGCGCCAGCAGCCTAGCGGTATCCTACAATGAGCAGTTCTTC. The encoded protein is CASSLAVSYNEQFF.